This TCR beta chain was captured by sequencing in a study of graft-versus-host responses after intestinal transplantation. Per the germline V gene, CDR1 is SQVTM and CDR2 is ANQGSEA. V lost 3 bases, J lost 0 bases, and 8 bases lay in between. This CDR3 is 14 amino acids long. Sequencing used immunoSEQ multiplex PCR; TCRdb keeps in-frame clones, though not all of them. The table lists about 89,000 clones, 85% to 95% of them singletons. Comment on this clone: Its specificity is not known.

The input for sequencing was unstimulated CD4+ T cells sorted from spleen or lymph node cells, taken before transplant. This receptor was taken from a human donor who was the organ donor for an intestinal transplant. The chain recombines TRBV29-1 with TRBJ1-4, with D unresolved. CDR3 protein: CSVETATTNEKLFF. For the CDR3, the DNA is TGCAGCGTTGAGACGGCTACAACTAATGAAAAACTGTTTTTT.